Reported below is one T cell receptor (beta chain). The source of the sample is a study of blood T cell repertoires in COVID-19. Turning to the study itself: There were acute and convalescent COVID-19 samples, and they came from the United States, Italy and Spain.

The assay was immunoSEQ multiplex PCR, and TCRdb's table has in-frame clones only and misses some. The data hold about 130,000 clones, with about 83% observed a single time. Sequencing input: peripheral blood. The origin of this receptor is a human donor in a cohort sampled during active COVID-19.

The CDR3 DNA is TGCGCCAGCAGCTTGGATCCAGGGTTGAATGAGCAGTTCTTC. Translation: CASSLDPGLNEQFF. The gene calls are TRBV5-1 and TRBJ2-1; a weak D match, TRBD1 (5 bases). Germline CDR1 SGHRS, CDR2 YFSETQ. The CDR3 length is 14 residues. The germline V and J ends were trimmed by 0 bases and 7 bases, with 11 bases remaining between them.